The 25 T cell receptor beta chains below all came from one sample that was sequenced in a study of cytomegalovirus exposure and HLA in healthy donors. Clones were sequenced by immunoSEQ multiplex PCR, and TCRdb holds only the in-frame ones, with some missing. This table has some 130,000 clones, approximately 84% appearing once. The sequenced sample consisted of PBMCs. Receptors originate from a woman younger than 45 in good health and CMV-seronegative.

The gene calls are TRBV7-9 and TRBJ2-3, with a tentative D call TRBD2 (5 bases). The CDR3 sequence is 15 residues long. CDR1 and CDR2 from the germline V gene are SEHNR and FQNEAQ (reference sequence). With 3 bases removed from V and 0 bases from J, the gap between germline ends came to 10 bases. CDR3 protein: CASSFSAASTDTQYF. CDR3 DNA: TGTGCCAGCAGCTTCTCAGCGGCTAGCACAGATACGCAGTATTTT.

The chain carries TRBV6-1 and TRBJ2-3; tentative D call: TRBD2 (7 bases). Looked up from germline, CDR1 is MNHNS and CDR2 is SASEGT. The CDR3 is made up of 16 amino acids. The V gene lost 4 bases and the J gene lost 4 bases, with 18 bases spanning the gap. The DNA of the CDR3 is TGTGCCAGCAGTGCCAGGGTGGGGGGGCCCGCAGATACGCAGTATTTT. Its translation is CASSARVGGPADTQYF.

This chain links TRBV6-6 with TRBJ1-2; 8 nucleotides agree with TRBD1. The trim removed 5 bases at V and 4 bases at J, leaving 6 bases unmatched. Germline lookup yields CDR1 MNHNY and CDR2 SVGAGI (reference sequence). The CDR3 contains 14 residues. The CDR3 region has the DNA TGTGCCAGCAGTCCCCTGACAGGGGTCTATGGCTACACCTTC. Translation: CASSPLTGVYGYTF.

The chain couples TRBV7-4 to TRBJ2-3; 13 bases agree with TRBD2. V lost 1 base to trimming and J lost 2 bases; unmatched junction nucleotides: 12. The CDR3 consists of 20 residues. CDR1 is SGHVT and CDR2 is SQSDAQ in the germline V gene. DNA of the CDR3: TGTGCCAGCAGCTTAGAAGAGACTAGCGGGGGGTCGTATTACACAGATACGCAGTATTTT. It is translated as CASSLEETSGGSYYTDTQYF.

V is TRBV15 and J is TRBJ1-3, with TRBD1 matching over 8 bases. J gave up 0 bases and V 2 bases, and 6 bases lay outside the gene matches. The CDR3 covers 17 residues. CDR1 and CDR2 (germline): LNHNV, YYDKDF (reference sequence). The CDR3 region is CATSRKRQGSSGNTIYF. Written as DNA, the CDR3 is TGTGCCACCAGCAGAAAACGACAGGGGAGCTCTGGAAACACCATATATTTT.

This clone appeared a single time. V is TRBV9 and J is TRBJ2-3, with 10 bases matching TRBD2. The CDR3 has 16 residues. J was trimmed by 6 bases and V by 0 bases; bases with no gene match: 7. The germline V gene encodes CDR1 SGDLS and CDR2 YYNGEE. The CDR3 nucleotides read TGTGCCAGCAGCGTAGGTCCCAGCGGGGGGGCTGATACGCAGTATTTT. This translates into CASSVGPSGGADTQYF.

This chain joins TRBV11-2 and TRBJ1-5; D not certain. The germline CDR1 and CDR2 sequences are SGHAT and FQNNGV. This CDR3 has 15 amino acids. V lost 2 bases to trimming and J lost 0 bases, with 8 bases between them. The CDR3 region has the DNA TGTGCCAGCAGCTTAAGAGGCTTTAGCAATCAGCCCCAGCATTTT. This gives the protein CASSLRGFSNQPQHF. The full variable domain, completed using reference TRBV11-2 and TRBJ1-5, is EAGVAQSPRYKIIEKRQSVAFWCNPISGHATLYWYQQILGQGPKLLIQFQNNGVVDDSQLPKDRFSAERLKGVDSTLKIQPAKLEDSAVYLCASSLRGFSNQPQHFGDGTRLSIL.

This clone was seen just once. The gene calls are TRBV5-1 and TRBJ2-3, with 15 bases aligning to TRBD2. After removal of 4 bases from V and 2 bases from J, the junction contained 5 bases not matched to a gene. CDR3 length equals 17 residues. Germline CDR1 SGHRS, CDR2 YFSETQ. The CDR3 region is CASSMGLAGGYTDTQYF. The CDR3 coding sequence is TGCGCCAGCAGCATGGGACTAGCGGGGGGTTACACAGATACGCAGTATTTT.

This chain uses TRBV4-2 with TRBJ2-3; 14 nucleotides line up with TRBD2. The CDR3 sequence is 17 residues long. V shed 1 base, J shed 2 bases, and the junction held 2 bases outside the gene matches. Germline V gene data show CDR1 as LGHNA and CDR2 as YNFKEQ. CDR3 amino acids: CASSQGLAGGPTDTQYF. The CDR3 DNA reads TGTGCCAGCAGCCAAGGACTAGCGGGGGGGCCCACAGATACGCAGTATTTT.

The genes are TRBV18 and TRBJ1-2; 8 bases agree with TRBD1. The V gene's germline CDR1 is KGHSH and CDR2 LQKENI. The junction had 12 bases not matched to a gene; V was cut back by 4 bases and J by 5 bases. The CDR3 is made up of 16 amino acids. DNA of the CDR3: TGTGCCAGCTCACGCTCTTTCGACAGGGGCCTTTATGGCTACACCTTC. Translation gives CASSRSFDRGLYGYTF.

V is TRBV5-1 and J is TRBJ2-7, with a weak D call TRBD2 (6 bases). The germline V gene has CDR1 SGHRS and CDR2 YFSETQ. V was cut by 0 bases and J by 5 bases, with 12 bases left in between. This CDR3 region has 14 residues. The CDR3 loop reads CASSLAGWGDEQYF. CDR3 bases: TGCGCCAGCAGCTTGGCCGGGTGGGGGGACGAGCAGTACTTC.

V and J are TRBV6-1 and TRBJ2-1; the match to TRBD1 covers 9 bases. Germline CDR1 MNHNS, CDR2 SASEGT. The CDR3 consists of 14 residues. Losses at the gene ends were 6 bases for V and 6 bases for J; bases not matched to a gene: 6. CDR3 region: CASRGDRDTNEQFF. The CDR3 DNA sequence: TGTGCCAGCAGAGGGGACAGGGATACCAATGAGCAGTTCTTC.

The V gene is TRBV10-3, the J gene TRBJ2-7; 7 positions agree with TRBD1. This CDR3 has 15 residues. V was clipped by 7 bases and J by 0 bases; unmatched bases: 9. The germline V gene has CDR1 ENHRY and CDR2 SYGVKD. In nucleotides, the CDR3 is TGTGCCATCACCCGGGACAGTTTAAACTCCTACGAGCAGTACTTC. It specifies CAITRDSLNSYEQYF.

CDR3 nucleotides: TGCGCCAGCAGCTCCCAGGGACTTCCCTACGAGCAGTACTTC. It encodes CASSSQGLPYEQYF. V and J are TRBV5-1 and TRBJ2-7, with D maybe TRBD2 (6 bases). V lost 3 bases and J 2 bases, leaving 12 bases between the germline ends. The length of the CDR3 is 14 residues. In germline, CDR1 is SGHRS, CDR2 YFSETQ.

The chain uses TRBV18 and TRBJ2-7, with D possibly TRBD1 on 6 matching bases. Trimming took off 2 bases at V and 2 bases at J, with 7 bases between the two ends. Germline assignment: CDR1 KGHSH and CDR2 LQKENI. The CDR3 consists of 13 residues. CDR3 residues: CASSPGQTYEQYF. In DNA, the CDR3 is TGTGCCAGCTCACCAGGACAGACCTACGAGCAGTACTTC.

The chain has TRBV28 and TRBJ1-6, with 8 bases aligning to TRBD1. The CDR3 contains 13 residues. V lost 5 bases and J lost 10; bases outside the gene matches: 4. The germline V gene has CDR1 MDHEN and CDR2 SYDVKM. The DNA for the CDR3 is TGTGCCAGCAGTCCGCAGGGGGCATCACCCCTCCACTTT. It specifies CASSPQGASPLHF.

V is TRBV5-3 and J is TRBJ1-5; the D is unclear. TRBV5-3 is annotated as an ORF whose role is uncertain. V lost 2 bases and J 5 bases, leaving 17 bases between the germline ends. This CDR3 spans 16 amino acids. CDR3 loop: CARSFDPRHTYQPQHF. DNA for the CDR3: TGTGCCAGAAGCTTCGATCCGAGACATACTTATCAGCCCCAGCATTTT.

The CDR3 DNA reads TGTGCCAGCAGGACCGAGGGTTTCGAGCAGTACTTC. The encoded protein is CASRTEGFEQYF. The chain couples TRBV6-6 to TRBJ2-7, with TRBD2 as a possible D gene (5 bases). Germline V gene sequence: CDR1 MNHNY, CDR2 SVGAGI (reference sequence). CDR3 length: 12 amino acids. Trimming left V 6 bases short and J 6 bases short, with 12 bases between.

The gene calls are TRBV7-9 and TRBJ2-7; a possible D gene is TRBD1 (6 bases). V was cut by 5 bases and J by 0 bases, with 17 bases left in between. The CDR3 spans 16 residues. CDR1 and CDR2 from the germline V gene are SEHNR and FQNEAQ (reference sequence). The CDR3 DNA reads as TGTGCCAGCAGCGCCCGAACCGGGACATACTCCTACGAGCAGTACTTC. Protein product: CASSARTGTYSYEQYF.

This chain uses TRBV5-8 with TRBJ1-5; a possible D gene is TRBD1 (6 bases). The CDR3 has 16 residues. V was cut by 1 base and J by 0 bases, with 11 bases left in between. The germline gives CDR1 SGHTS, CDR2 YDEGEE. This CDR3 is CASSLSSGVSNQPQHF. CDR3 nucleotides: TGTGCCAGCAGCTTGTCGTCAGGGGTTAGCAATCAGCCCCAGCATTTT.

The CDR3 bases are TGTGCCAGCAGCGGGAGGCGCGGGGAGCAGTACTTC. It is translated as CASSGRRGEQYF. This rearrangement joins TRBV5-6 to TRBJ2-7; D possibly corresponds to TRBD2 (6 bases). CDR1 and CDR2 (germline): SGHDT, YYEEEE. The CDR3 is made up of 12 amino acids. The V gene lost 4 bases and the J gene lost 7 bases, with 12 bases spanning the gap.

The chain carries TRBV4-3 and TRBJ2-3; 10 nucleotides agree with TRBD1. The CDR3 spans 19 residues. The V segment lost 3 bases and the J segment 1 base; nucleotides outside the gene matches: 13. The germline V gene has CDR1 LGHNA and CDR2 YSLEER. The CDR3 sequence is CASSQHPGTGDAGTDTQYF. The CDR3 coding sequence is TGCGCCAGCAGCCAGCATCCCGGGACAGGGGATGCGGGCACAGATACGCAGTATTTT.

Here the CDR3 reads CASSISGQNTEAFF. CDR3 DNA sequence: TGTGCCAGCAGTATATCTGGACAGAACACTGAAGCTTTCTTT. This rearrangement joins TRBV6-5 to TRBJ1-1, with D possibly being TRBD1 (5 bases). CDR1 and CDR2 (germline): MNHEY, SVGAGI. V was shortened by 5 bases and J by 1 base, with 11 bases between the two germline ends. The CDR3 consists of 14 residues.

The chain is built from TRBV13 and TRBJ2-7; 7 nucleotides agree with TRBD1. Per the germline V gene, CDR1 is PRHDT and CDR2 is FYEKMQ (reference sequence). Germline trimming cut 3 bases from V and 4 bases from J; bases unmatched to any gene: 3. The CDR3 is 13 residues long. CDR3 sequence: CASSFRQGYEQYF. The CDR3 nucleotides read TGTGCCAGCAGCTTCCGACAGGGTTACGAGCAGTACTTC.

The chain joins TRBV11-2 to TRBJ2-6; 9 bases agree with TRBD1. CDR1 is SGHAT, CDR2 FQNNGV, per germline. This CDR3 contains 16 residues. V lost 9 bases to trimming and J lost 1 base; unmatched junction nucleotides: 7. The CDR3 region has the DNA TGTGCCAGTTGCCCCGGGACAGGGTCTGGGGCCAACGTCCTGACTTTC. It translates to CASCPGTGSGANVLTF. Together with reference TRBV11-2 and TRBJ2-6, the CDR3 gives the full variable domain: EAGVAQSPRYKIIEKRQSVAFWCNPISGHATLYWYQQILGQGPKLLIQFQNNGVVDDSQLPKDRFSAERLKGVDSTLKIQPAKLEDSAVYLCASCPGTGSGANVLTFGAGSRLTVL.